The 24 T cell receptor beta chains listed next were all sequenced from one sample in a study of naive and memory T cell subsets. Amplification of ligated cDNA took four PCR rounds with SP2 and nested alpha and beta constant primers. A single record per CDR3 protein comes from TCRdb applying MiXCR to the 5' RACE reads. This sample has some 60,000 distinct CDR3 sequences; 6.5% to 8.5% occur once, and the top ten carry about 8.9%. An oligonucleotide containing a UMI was ligated to the 3' end of TCR cDNA. These receptors were collected from a female donor in good health.

This chain uses TRBV4-1 with TRBJ2-1; 7 bases map to TRBD1. Germline V CDR1 and CDR2: MGHRA, YSYEKL. The J segment lost 2 bases and the V segment lost 0 bases, leaving 4 bases of the junction unmatched. The CDR3 consists of 16 residues. The CDR3 nucleotides read TGCGCCAGCAGCCAAGAACAGGGGCTCGCCTACAATGAGCAGTTCTTC. This codes for CASSQEQGLAYNEQFF.

This clonotype was found many times. The rearrangement uses TRBV20-1 and TRBJ2-3; 7 bases match TRBD2. This CDR3 region has 15 residues. CDR1 is DFQATT, CDR2 SNEGSKA, per germline (reference sequence). Trimming removed 3 bases from V and 2 bases from J; junction bases left unmatched: 8. The CDR3 spells CSASRGRGITDTQYF. In DNA form, the CDR3 reads TGCAGTGCTAGCCGTGGGCGGGGGATCACAGATACGCAGTATTTT.

CDR3 in amino acids: CASSQDLDRGTNEKLFF. The CDR3 coding sequence is TGCGCCAGCAGCCAAGATCTTGATCGTGGTACTAATGAAAAACTGTTTTTT. This chain joins TRBV4-1 and TRBJ1-4; D is undetermined. Germline lookup yields CDR1 MGHRA and CDR2 YSYEKL. Trimming stripped 0 bases from V and 2 bases from J, with 13 bases between. There are 17 residues in the CDR3.

This clonotype was observed at least ten times. The chain links TRBV28 to TRBJ1-6; no definite D call. Per the germline V gene, CDR1 is MDHEN and CDR2 is SYDVKM. This CDR3 has 15 amino acids. With 2 bases removed from V and 14 bases from J, the gap between germline ends came to 19 bases. Here the CDR3 reads CASSLAPTSRSSLHF. The CDR3 region has the DNA TGTGCCAGCAGTTTAGCCCCGACGTCACGTTCGTCCCTCCACTTT.

This clonotype was detected ten times or more. This sequence joins TRBV12-3 or TRBV12-4 and TRBJ1-5, with TRBD1 matching over 9 bases. V lost 5 bases, J lost 3 bases, and 5 bases stayed unmatched. The CDR3 loop spans 15 amino acids. CDR3 sequence (DNA): TGTGCCAGCAGTCCAGGGACAGGGCCCAATCAGCCCCAGCATTTT. It is translated as CASSPGTGPNQPQHF.

This clonotype was recorded at least ten times. The CDR3 region has the DNA TGTGCCAGCAGTCAAAACTCAGTCGCAACTAATGAAAAACTGTTTTTT. As protein: CASSQNSVATNEKLFF. The rearrangement uses TRBV12-3 or TRBV12-4 and TRBJ1-4; D ambiguous. The CDR3 is 16 amino acids. V gave up 5 bases and J gave up 0 bases, with 13 bases separating them.

The table lists this clonotype with a few counts. V is TRBV29-1 and J is TRBJ1-1; unclear D gene. Trimming shortened V by 2 bases and J by 11 bases, and 9 bases separated the two germline ends. Germline CDR1 and CDR2: SQVTM and ANQGSEA. This CDR3 has 10 residues. DNA of the CDR3: TGCAGCGTTGAATTGGCGAGGGCTTTCTTT. It encodes CSVELARAFF.

This clonotype appeared many times. This chain joins TRBV4-3 and TRBJ1-2; weak D call: TRBD1 (6 bases). Germline CDR1 and CDR2: LGHNA and YSLEER. CDR3 size: 14 residues. V was shortened by 0 bases and J by 4 bases, with 9 bases between the two germline ends. This CDR3 reads CASSQDQGTYGYTF. The CDR3 nucleotides are TGCGCCAGCAGCCAAGATCAGGGGACCTATGGCTACACCTTC.

The CDR3: CASSQDRHWGSTDTQYF. The CDR3 DNA is TGTGCCAGCAGCCAAGATAGGCACTGGGGGAGCACAGATACGCAGTATTTT. The rearrangement joins TRBV16 to TRBJ2-3, with D perhaps assigned TRBD1 or TRBD2 (5 bases each). In germline, CDR1 is KGHSY, CDR2 FQNENV. The CDR3 totals 17 residues. The V end was cut by 2 bases, the J end by 0 bases, with 15 bases between.

V and J are TRBV7-2 and TRBJ2-3; D might be TRBD2 (7 bases). Trimming pared 7 bases from V and 0 bases from J, leaving 17 bases between. This CDR3 is 16 amino acids long. Germline V lookup: CDR1 SGHTA, CDR2 FQGNSA. The CDR3 DNA follows: TGTGCCAGCATCCCGGGGGGCGGTGTCAGCACAGATACGCAGTATTTT. Translating it yields CASIPGGGVSTDTQYF. The full variable domain, with the rest looked up from reference TRBV7-2 and TRBJ2-3, is GAGVSQSPSNKVTEKGKDVELRCDPISGHTALYWYRQSLGQGLEFLIYFQGNSAPDKSGLPSDRFSAERTGGSVSTLTIQRTQQEDSAVYLCASIPGGGVSTDTQYFGPGTRLTVL.

This clonotype was counted at least ten times. V and J are TRBV4-3 and TRBJ2-5, with TRBD2 matching over 9 bases. CDR3 length: 16 amino acids. Germline trimming cut 1 base from V and 3 bases from J; bases unmatched to any gene: 6. Per germline, CDR1 LGHNA and CDR2 YSLEER. The CDR3, as DNA: TGCGCCAGCAGCCAAGTTCCTAGCGGGGATAAAGAGACCCAGTACTTC. It specifies CASSQVPSGDKETQYF.

To note about this clonotype: It may be a read error: a sequence one base away is much more abundant. The V call is TRBV6-2 or TRBV6-3, the J call TRBJ1-1, with a tentative D call TRBD1 (6 bases). V was shortened by 2 bases and J by 1 base, with 20 bases between the two germline ends. The CDR3 spans 18 residues. Per germline, CDR1 MNHEY and CDR2 SVGEGT. This CDR3 reads CASSYPIPKGQRNTEAFF. CDR3 coding DNA: TGTGCCAGCAGTTACCCCATCCCGAAAGGACAGCGGAACACTGAAGCTTTCTTT.

CDR3 DNA: TGTGCCAGCAGTTTAAGGCTAGCGGGGGGCCTCACGAACACCGGGGAGCTGTTTTTT. This sequence encodes CASSLRLAGGLTNTGELFF. The chain combines TRBV12-3 or TRBV12-4 with TRBJ2-2, with 11 bases aligning to TRBD2. Unmatched junction bases numbered 8, after V lost 2 bases and J lost 0 bases. This CDR3 contains 19 residues.

The chain carries TRBV4-3 and TRBJ2-3; D uncertain. The CDR3 length is 15 residues. Germline values: CDR1 LGHNA, CDR2 YSLEER. V was clipped by 2 bases and J by 4 bases, with 13 bases between them. The CDR3 sequence: CASSQSPLGADTQYF. In DNA form, the CDR3 reads TGCGCCAGCAGCCAAAGCCCCCTCGGAGCAGATACGCAGTATTTT.

This clonotype showed up just a few times. This chain connects TRBV5-6 to TRBJ2-1, with 8 bases lining up with TRBD2. The CDR3 totals 16 residues. Per the germline V gene, CDR1 is SGHDT and CDR2 is YYEEEE. V gave up 3 bases and J gave up 3 bases; unmatched junction bases: 8. The CDR3 region has the DNA TGTGCCAGCAGCTGGTACGGGGGGGGCCGCTACAATGAGCAGTTCTTC. It encodes CASSWYGGGRYNEQFF.

There are many counts of this clonotype. This rearrangement joins TRBV3-1 to TRBJ1-1; D ambiguous. Germline V gene lookup returns CDR1 LGHDT and CDR2 YNNKEL (reference sequence). The length of the CDR3 is 14 residues. Trimming removed 4 bases at V and 6 bases at J, with 15 bases between. CDR3 DNA: TGTGCCAGCAGCCGAAGACGGGCCCAGGCTGAAGCTTTCTTT. Its protein product is CASSRRRAQAEAFF.

This clonotype has a count of ten or more. The V gene is TRBV3-1, the J gene TRBJ1-2, with TRBD1 matching over 7 bases. Looked up from germline, CDR1 is LGHDT and CDR2 is YNNKEL (reference sequence). The CDR3 consists of 18 residues. V lost 5 bases to trimming and J lost 3 bases; unmatched junction nucleotides: 18. The CDR3 DNA reads as TGTGCCAGCAGCATGGGCGGTAGGGGGCTTATGATGGACTATGGCTACACCTTC. As protein: CASSMGGRGLMMDYGYTF.

This clonotype showed up many times. One end of the junction does not line up with germline, which may come from a read error. V is TRBV7-7 and J is TRBJ1-1; D unresolved. The CDR3 covers 13 residues. The V gene's germline CDR1 is SSHAT and CDR2 FNYEAQ (reference sequence). Here the CDR3 DNA reads TGTGCTAGCAGCCGACACGAAAACACTGAAGCTTTCTTT. Translating gives CASSRHENTEAFF.

This clonotype was observed at least ten times. V and J are TRBV7-8 and TRBJ1-2; D is uncertain. Germline-derived CDR1 and CDR2 are SGHVS and FQNEAQ. CDR3 size: 14 residues. The ends were cut back, 1 base at V and 4 bases at J, with 10 bases in the middle. The DNA for the CDR3 is TGTGCCAGCAGCTTAGACGAGGGAGCCTATGGCTACACCTTC. Its translation is CASSLDEGAYGYTF.

The rearrangement uses TRBV9 and TRBJ1-5; TRBD1 might be the D (5 bases). The CDR3 is 14 amino acids. Deletions cut 3 bases from V and 4 bases from J, with 11 bases between. Per the germline V gene, CDR1 is SGDLS and CDR2 is YYNGEE. The DNA for the CDR3 is TGTGCCAGCAGCGCCGACAGTCTAAATCAGCCCCAGCATTTT. It is translated as CASSADSLNQPQHF.

This clonotype was observed a handful of times. The chain uses TRBV19 and TRBJ2-2, with TRBD2 identical over 9 bases. CDR3 size: 16 residues. The germline V gene encodes CDR1 LNHDA and CDR2 SQIVND (reference sequence). Unmatched junction bases numbered 7, after V lost 3 bases and J lost 5 bases. Here the CDR3 DNA reads TGTGCCAGTAGTATTATCGCGGGGGGGCCTACCGGGGAGCTGTTTTTT. Protein product: CASSIIAGGPTGELFF.

Only a few counts were recorded for this clonotype. The genes are TRBV29-1 and TRBJ2-3; 7 nucleotides match TRBD2. After removal of 7 bases from V and 4 bases from J, the junction contained 5 bases not matched to a gene. Germline-derived CDR1 and CDR2 are SQVTM and ANQGSEA. The CDR3 totals 12 residues. The DNA of the CDR3 is TGCAGCGCGGAGCGGGAAGCAGATACGCAGTATTTT. This encodes CSAEREADTQYF.

This clonotype was detected ten times or more. The rearrangement joins TRBV29-1 to TRBJ1-1, with D possibly TRBD1 on 5 matching bases. Germline lookup yields CDR1 SQVTM and CDR2 ANQGSEA. Trimming took off 7 bases at V and 0 bases at J, with 21 bases between the two ends. CDR3 length: 16 amino acids. The CDR3 loop reads CSAHRGARIMNTEAFF. The CDR3 bases are TGCAGCGCCCATCGCGGGGCCCGAATAATGAACACTGAAGCTTTCTTT. Supplemented by reference TRBV29-1 and TRBJ1-1, the full variable domain reads SAVISQKPSRDICQRGTSLTIQCQVDSQVTMMFWYRQQPGQSLTLIATANQGSEATYESGFVIDKFPISRPNLTFSTLTVSNMSPEDSSIYLCSAHRGARIMNTEAFFGQGTRLTVV.

This clonotype was counted ten times or more. The gene calls are TRBV2 and TRBJ2-5, with TRBD1 as a possible D gene (5 bases). The CDR3 runs 14 residues. Between the trimmed V and J ends, which lost 3 bases and 2 bases, there was a span of 10 bases. Per the germline V gene, CDR1 is SNHLY and CDR2 is FYNNEI. The CDR3 coding sequence is TGTGCCAGCAGTGACGGCAGGGCTCAAGAGACCCAGTACTTC. The encoded protein is CASSDGRAQETQYF.